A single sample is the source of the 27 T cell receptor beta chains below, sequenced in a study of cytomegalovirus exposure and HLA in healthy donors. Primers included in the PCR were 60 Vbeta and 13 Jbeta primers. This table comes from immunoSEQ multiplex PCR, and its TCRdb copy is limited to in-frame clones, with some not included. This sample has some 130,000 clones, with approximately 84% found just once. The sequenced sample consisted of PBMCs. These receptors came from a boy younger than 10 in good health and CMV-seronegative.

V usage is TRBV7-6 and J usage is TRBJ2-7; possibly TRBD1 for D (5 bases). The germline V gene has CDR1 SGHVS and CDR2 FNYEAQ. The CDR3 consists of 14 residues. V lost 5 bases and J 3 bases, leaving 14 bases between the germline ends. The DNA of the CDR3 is TGTGCCAGCAGCCCCAAGACAGCCCTCTACGAGCAGTACTTC. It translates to CASSPKTALYEQYF.

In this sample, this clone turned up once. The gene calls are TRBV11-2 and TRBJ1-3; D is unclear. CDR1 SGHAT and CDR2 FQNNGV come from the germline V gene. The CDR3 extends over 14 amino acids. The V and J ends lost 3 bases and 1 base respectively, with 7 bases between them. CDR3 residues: CASSFEGSGNTIYF. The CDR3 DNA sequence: TGTGCCAGCAGCTTTGAGGGATCTGGAAACACCATATATTTT. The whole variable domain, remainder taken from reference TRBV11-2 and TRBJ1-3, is EAGVAQSPRYKIIEKRQSVAFWCNPISGHATLYWYQQILGQGPKLLIQFQNNGVVDDSQLPKDRFSAERLKGVDSTLKIQPAKLEDSAVYLCASSFEGSGNTIYFGEGSWLTVV.

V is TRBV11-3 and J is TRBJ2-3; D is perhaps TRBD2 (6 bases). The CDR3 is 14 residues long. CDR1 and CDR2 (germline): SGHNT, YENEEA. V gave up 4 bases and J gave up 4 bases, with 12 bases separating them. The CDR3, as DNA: TGTGCCAGCAGCTCCGGAGGGGTAGCAGATACGCAGTATTTT. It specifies CASSSGGVADTQYF.

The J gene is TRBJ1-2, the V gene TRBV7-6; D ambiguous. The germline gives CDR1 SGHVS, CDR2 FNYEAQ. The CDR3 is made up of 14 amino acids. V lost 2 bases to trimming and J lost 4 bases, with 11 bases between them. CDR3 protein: CASSLTTALYGYTF. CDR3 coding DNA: TGTGCCAGCAGCTTAACCACAGCCCTCTATGGCTACACCTTC.

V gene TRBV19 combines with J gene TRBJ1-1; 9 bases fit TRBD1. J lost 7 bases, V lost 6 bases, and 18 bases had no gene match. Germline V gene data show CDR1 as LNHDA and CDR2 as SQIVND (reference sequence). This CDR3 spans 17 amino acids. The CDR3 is CASRIGQGLLRPGEAFF. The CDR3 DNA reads TGTGCCAGTAGGATTGGACAGGGGCTCCTAAGACCTGGTGAAGCTTTCTTT.

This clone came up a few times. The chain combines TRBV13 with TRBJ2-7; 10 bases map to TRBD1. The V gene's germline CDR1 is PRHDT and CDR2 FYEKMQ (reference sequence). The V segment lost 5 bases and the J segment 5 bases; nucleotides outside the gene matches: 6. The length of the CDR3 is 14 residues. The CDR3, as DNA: TGTGCCAGCAGCATCCGGGACAGGGGACACGAGCAGTACTTC. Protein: CASSIRDRGHEQYF.

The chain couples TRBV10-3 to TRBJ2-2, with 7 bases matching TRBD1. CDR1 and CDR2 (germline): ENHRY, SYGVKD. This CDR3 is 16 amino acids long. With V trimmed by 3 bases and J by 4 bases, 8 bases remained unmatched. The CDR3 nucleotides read TGTGCCATCAGTGACCCAAAAGGGGGCAGCACCGGGGAGCTGTTTTTT. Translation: CAISDPKGGSTGELFF.

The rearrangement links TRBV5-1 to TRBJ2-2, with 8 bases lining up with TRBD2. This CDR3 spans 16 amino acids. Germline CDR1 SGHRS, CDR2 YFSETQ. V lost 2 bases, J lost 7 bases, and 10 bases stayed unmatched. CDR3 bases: TGCGCCAGCAGCTTCACCCCGGGGGGGCCTGGCGGGGAGCTGTTTTTT. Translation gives CASSFTPGGPGGELFF. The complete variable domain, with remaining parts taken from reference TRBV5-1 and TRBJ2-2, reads KAGVTQTPRYLIKTRGQQVTLSCSPISGHRSVSWYQQTPGQGLQFLFEYFSETQRNKGNFPGRFSGRQFSNSRSEMNVSTLELGDSALYLCASSFTPGGPGGELFFGEGSRLTVL.

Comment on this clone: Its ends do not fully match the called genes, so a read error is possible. Here the CDR3 DNA reads TGCGCCAGCAGCCCCCGGGGACAAGGGGGGCTGTTTTTT. Translated, it gives CASSPRGQGGLFF. The chain employs TRBV4-1 and TRBJ2-2, with D maybe TRBD1 (6 bases). The CDR3 covers 13 residues. Germline V gene lookup returns CDR1 MGHRA and CDR2 YSYEKL.

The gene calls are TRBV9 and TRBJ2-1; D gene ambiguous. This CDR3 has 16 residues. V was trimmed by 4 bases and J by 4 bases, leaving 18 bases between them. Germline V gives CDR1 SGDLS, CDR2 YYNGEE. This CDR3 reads CASSPRRDNPYNEQFF. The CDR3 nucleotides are TGTGCCAGCAGCCCCCGACGTGACAACCCTTACAATGAGCAGTTCTTC.

This chain's CDR3 is CASSQIQGGEQYV. In DNA, the CDR3 is TGTGCCAGCAGCCAAATACAGGGGGGCGAGCAGTACGTC. This chain links TRBV7-8 with TRBJ2-7; 8 nucleotides align to TRBD1. Looked up from germline, CDR1 is SGHVS and CDR2 is FQNEAQ. This CDR3 spans 13 amino acids. V shed 5 bases and J 6 bases; nucleotides not matched to a gene: 6.

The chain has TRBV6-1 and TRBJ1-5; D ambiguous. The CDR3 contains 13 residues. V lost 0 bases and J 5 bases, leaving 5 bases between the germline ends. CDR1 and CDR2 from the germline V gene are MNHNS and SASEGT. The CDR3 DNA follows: TGTGCCAGCAGTGAAGCGGAGCATCAGCCCCAGCATTTT. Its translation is CASSEAEHQPQHF.

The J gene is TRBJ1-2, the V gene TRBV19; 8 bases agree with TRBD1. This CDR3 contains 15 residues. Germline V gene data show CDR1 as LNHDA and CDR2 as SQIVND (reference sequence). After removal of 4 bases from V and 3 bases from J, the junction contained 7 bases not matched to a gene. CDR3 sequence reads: CASSNRDRTYYGYTF. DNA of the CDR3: TGTGCCAGTAGTAACCGGGACAGGACCTACTATGGCTACACCTTC. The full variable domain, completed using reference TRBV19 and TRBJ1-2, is DGGITQSPKYLFRKEGQNVTLSCEQNLNHDAMYWYRQDPGQGLRLIYYSQIVNDFQKGDIAEGYSVSREKKESFPLTVTSAQKNPTAFYLCASSNRDRTYYGYTFGSGTRLTVV.

DNA for the CDR3: TGCGCCAGTCGCGGGGGAATGGATGGCTACACCTTC. It translates to CASRGGMDGYTF. The chain employs TRBV5-1 and TRBJ1-2; D possibly corresponds to TRBD1 (5 bases). The CDR3 totals 12 residues. The ends were cut back, 8 bases at V and 6 bases at J, with 14 bases in the middle. In germline, CDR1 is SGHRS, CDR2 YFSETQ.

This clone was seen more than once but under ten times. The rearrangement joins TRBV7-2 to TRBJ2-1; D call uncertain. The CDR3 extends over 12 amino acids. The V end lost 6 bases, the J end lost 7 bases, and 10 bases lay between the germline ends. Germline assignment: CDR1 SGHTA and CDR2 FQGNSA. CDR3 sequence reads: CASRQNINEQFF. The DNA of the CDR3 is TGTGCCAGCAGACAAAACATAAATGAGCAGTTCTTC.

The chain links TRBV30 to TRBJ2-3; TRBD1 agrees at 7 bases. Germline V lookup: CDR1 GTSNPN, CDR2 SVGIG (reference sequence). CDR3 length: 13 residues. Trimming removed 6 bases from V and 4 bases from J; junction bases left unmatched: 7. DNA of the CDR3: TGTGCCTGTGAGGGGGCAAGTCCAGATACGCAGTATTTT. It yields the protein CACEGASPDTQYF.

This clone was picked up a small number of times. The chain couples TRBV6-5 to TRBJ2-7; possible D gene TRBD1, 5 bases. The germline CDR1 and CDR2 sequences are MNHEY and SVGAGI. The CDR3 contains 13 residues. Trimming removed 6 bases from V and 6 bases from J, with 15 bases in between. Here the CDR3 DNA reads TGTGCCAGCAGGGACCAGGGTTGGGGCGAGCAGTACGTC. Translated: CASRDQGWGEQYV.

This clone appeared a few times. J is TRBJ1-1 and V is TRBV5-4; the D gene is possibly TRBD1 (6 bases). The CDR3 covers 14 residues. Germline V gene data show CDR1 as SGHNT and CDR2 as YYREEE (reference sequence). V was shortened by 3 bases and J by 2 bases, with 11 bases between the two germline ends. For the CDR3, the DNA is TGTGCCAGCAGCTCCAGGGGTGTAAACACTGAAGCTTTCTTT. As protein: CASSSRGVNTEAFF.

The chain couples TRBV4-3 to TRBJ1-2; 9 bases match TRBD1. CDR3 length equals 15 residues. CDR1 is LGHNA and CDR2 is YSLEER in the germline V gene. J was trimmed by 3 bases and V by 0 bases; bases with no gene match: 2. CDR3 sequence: CASSQEGTGYYGYTF. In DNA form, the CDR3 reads TGCGCCAGCAGCCAAGAAGGGACAGGGTACTATGGCTACACCTTC.

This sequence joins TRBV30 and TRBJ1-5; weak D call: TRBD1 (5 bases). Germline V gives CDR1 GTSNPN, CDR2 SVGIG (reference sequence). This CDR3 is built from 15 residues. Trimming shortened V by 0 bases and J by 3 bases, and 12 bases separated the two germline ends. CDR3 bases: TGTGCCTGGAGTGTAAATGGGGACTACAATCAGCCCCAGCATTTT. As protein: CAWSVNGDYNQPQHF.

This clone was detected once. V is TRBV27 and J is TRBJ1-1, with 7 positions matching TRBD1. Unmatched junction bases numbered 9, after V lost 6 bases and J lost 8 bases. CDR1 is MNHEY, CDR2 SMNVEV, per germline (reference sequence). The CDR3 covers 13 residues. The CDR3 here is CASSLGATGEAFF. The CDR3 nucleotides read TGTGCCAGCAGCCTGGGGGCGACAGGGGAAGCTTTCTTT.

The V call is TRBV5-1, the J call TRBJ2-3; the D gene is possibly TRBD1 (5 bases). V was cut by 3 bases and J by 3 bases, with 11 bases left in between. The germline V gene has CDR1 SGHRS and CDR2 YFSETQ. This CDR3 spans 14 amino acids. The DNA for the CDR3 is TGCGCCAGCAGCTCTGAGCGACAGACAGATACGCAGTATTTT. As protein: CASSSERQTDTQYF.

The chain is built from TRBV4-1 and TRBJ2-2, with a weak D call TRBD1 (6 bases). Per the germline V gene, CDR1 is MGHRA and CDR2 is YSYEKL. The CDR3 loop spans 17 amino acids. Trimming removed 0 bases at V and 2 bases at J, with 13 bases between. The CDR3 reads CASSQELAGTNTGELFF. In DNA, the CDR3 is TGCGCCAGCAGCCAAGAATTGGCAGGGACAAACACCGGGGAGCTGTTTTTT.

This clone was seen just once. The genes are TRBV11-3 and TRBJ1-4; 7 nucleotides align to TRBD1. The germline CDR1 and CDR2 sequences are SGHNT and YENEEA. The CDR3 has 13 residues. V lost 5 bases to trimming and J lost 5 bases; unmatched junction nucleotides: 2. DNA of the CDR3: TGTGCCAGCAGCCAAGGGGGCAATGAAAAACTGTTTTTT. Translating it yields CASSQGGNEKLFF.

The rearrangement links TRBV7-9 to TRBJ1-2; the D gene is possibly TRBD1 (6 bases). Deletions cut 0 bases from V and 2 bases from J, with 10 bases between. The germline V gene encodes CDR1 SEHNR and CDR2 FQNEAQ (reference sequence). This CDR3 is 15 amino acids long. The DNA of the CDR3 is TGTGCCAGCAGCTTAGCAGGGGGAGCAAACTATGGCTACACCTTC. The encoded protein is CASSLAGGANYGYTF.

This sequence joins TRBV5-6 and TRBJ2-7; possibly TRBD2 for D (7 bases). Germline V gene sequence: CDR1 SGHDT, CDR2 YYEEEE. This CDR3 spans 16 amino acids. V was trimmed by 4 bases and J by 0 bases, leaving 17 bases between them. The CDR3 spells CASSPPRGGLSYEQYV. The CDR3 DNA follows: TGTGCCAGCAGCCCACCGAGGGGGGGCCTCTCCTACGAGCAGTACGTC.

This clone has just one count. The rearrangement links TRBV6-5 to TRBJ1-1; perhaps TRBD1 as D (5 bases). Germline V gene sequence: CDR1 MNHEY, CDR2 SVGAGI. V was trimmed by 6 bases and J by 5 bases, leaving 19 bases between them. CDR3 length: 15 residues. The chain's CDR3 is CASSPVGGGRTEAFF. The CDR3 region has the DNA TGTGCCAGCAGCCCGGTGGGGGGAGGGAGGACTGAAGCTTTCTTT.